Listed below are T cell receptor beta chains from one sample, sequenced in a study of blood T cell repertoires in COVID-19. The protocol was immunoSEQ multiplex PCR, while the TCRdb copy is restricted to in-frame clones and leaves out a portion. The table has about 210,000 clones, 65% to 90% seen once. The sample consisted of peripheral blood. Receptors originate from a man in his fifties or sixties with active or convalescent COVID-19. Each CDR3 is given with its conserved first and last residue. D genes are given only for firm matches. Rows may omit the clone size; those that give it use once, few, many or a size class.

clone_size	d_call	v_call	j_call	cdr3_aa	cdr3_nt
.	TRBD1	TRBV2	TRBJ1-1	CASSRQGVMNTEAFF	TGTGCCAGCAGCCGACAGGGAGTTATGAACACTGAAGCTTTCTTT
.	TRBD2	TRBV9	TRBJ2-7	CASSPGTSGSSYEQYF	TGTGCCAGCAGCCCTGGGACTAGCGGGAGCTCCTACGAGCAGTACTTC
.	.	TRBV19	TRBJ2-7	CASSIAGVPYEQYF	TGTGCCAGTAGTATAGCGGGAGTCCCCTACGAGCAGTACTTC
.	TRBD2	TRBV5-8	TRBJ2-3	CASSKGDSGIDTQYF	TGTGCCAGCAGCAAGGGTGACAGCGGGATAGATACGCAGTATTTT
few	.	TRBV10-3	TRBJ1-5	CAISAGVSNQPQHF	TGTGCCATCAGTGCAGGGGTTAGCAATCAGCCCCAGCATTTT
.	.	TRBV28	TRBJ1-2	CASSYSFPYGYTF	TGTGCCAGCAGCTACTCTTTCCCCTATGGCTACACCTTC
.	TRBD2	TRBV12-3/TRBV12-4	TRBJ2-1	CASSLGLALEQFF	TGTGCCAGCAGTTTGGGACTAGCGTTGGAGCAGTTCTTC
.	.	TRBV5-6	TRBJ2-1	CASSPDIGDEQFF	TGTGCCAGCAGCCCCGACATAGGCGATGAGCAGTTCTTC
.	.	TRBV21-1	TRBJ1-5	CASSGGSGNQPQHF	TGTGCCAGCAGCGGTGGTAGTGGCAATCAGCCCCAGCATTTT
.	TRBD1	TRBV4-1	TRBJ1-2	CASSQTDRASTYGYTF	TGCGCCAGCAGCCAGACCGACAGGGCCTCAACCTATGGCTACACCTTC
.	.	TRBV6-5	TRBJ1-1	CASSPTGTENTEAFF	TGTGCCAGCAGCCCCACCGGGACTGAGAACACTGAAGCTTTCTTT